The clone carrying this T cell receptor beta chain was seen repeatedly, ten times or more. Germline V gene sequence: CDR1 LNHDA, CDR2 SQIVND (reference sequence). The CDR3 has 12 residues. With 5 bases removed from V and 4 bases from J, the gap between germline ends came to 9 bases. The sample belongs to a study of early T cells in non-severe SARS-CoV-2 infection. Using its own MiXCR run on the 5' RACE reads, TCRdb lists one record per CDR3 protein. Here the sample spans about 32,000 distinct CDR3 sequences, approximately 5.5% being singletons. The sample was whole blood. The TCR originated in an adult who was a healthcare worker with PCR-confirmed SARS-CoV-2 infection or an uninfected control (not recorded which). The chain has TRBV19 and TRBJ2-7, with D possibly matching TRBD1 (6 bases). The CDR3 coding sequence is TGTGCCAGTAGTGGAGACAGGTACGAGCAGTACTTC. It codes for CASSGDRYEQYF.